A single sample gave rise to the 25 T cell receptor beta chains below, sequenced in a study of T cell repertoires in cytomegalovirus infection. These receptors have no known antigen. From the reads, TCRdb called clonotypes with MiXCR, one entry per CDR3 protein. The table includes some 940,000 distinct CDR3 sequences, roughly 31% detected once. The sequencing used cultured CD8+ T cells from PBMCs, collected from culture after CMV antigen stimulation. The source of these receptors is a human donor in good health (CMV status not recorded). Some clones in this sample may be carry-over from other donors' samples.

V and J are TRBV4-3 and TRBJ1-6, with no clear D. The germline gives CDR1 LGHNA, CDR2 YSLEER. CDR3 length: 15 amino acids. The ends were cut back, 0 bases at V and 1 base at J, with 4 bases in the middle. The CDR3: CASSQDQSYNSPLHF. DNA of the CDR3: TGCGCCAGCAGCCAAGATCAGTCCTATAATTCACCCCTCCACTTT.

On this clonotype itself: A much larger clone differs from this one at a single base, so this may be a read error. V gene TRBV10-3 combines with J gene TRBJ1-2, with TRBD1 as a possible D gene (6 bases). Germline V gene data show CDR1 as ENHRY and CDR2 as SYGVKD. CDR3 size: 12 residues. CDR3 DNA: TGTGCCACAGGGGAGGGCATCTATAGCTACACCTTC. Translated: CATGEGIYSYTF.

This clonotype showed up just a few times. The CDR3: CASSLENANTEAFF. The CDR3 coding sequence is TGTGCCAGCAGCTTGGAAAACGCGAACACTGAAGCTTTCTTT. This sequence joins TRBV5-4 and TRBJ1-1; D is unclear. CDR1 and CDR2 (germline): SGHNT, YYREEE (reference sequence). This CDR3 spans 14 amino acids. Trimming removed 0 bases at V and 1 base at J, with 7 bases between.

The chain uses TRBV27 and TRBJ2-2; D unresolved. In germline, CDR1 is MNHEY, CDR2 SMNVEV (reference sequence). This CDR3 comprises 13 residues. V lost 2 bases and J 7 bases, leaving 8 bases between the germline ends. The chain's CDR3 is CASSLRVIGELFF. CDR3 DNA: TGTGCCAGCAGTTTAAGGGTTATCGGGGAGCTGTTTTTT.

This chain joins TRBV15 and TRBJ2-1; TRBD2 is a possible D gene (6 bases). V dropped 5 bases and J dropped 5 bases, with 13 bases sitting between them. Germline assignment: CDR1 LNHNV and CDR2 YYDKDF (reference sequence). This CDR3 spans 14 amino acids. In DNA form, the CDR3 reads TGTGCCACCAGCCCCCGGAGGGAGAACAATGAGCAGTTCTTC. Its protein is CATSPRRENNEQFF.

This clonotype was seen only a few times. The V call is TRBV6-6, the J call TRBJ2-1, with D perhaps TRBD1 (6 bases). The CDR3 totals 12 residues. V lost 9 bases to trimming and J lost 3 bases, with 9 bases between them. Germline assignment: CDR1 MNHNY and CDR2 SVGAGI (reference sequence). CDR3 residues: CASLQGYNEQFF. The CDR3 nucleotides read TGTGCCAGTCTACAGGGCTACAATGAGCAGTTCTTC.

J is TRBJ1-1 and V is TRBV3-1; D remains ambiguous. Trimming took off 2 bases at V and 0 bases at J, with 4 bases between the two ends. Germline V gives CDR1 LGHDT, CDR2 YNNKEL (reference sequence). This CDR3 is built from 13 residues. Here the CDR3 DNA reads TGTGCCAGCAGCCAATGGATGAACACTGAAGCTTTCTTT. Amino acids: CASSQWMNTEAFF.

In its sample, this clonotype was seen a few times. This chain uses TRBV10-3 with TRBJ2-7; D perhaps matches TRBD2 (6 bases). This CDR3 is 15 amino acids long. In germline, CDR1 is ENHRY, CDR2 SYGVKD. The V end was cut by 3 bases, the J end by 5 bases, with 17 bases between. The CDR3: CAISDAGSPGDEQYF. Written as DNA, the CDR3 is TGTGCCATCAGTGATGCCGGGAGCCCCGGGGACGAGCAGTACTTC.

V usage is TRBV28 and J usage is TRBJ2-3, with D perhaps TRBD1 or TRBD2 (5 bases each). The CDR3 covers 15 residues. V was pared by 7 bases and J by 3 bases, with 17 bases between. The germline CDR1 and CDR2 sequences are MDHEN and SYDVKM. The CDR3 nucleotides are TGTGCCAGCACCCTAGGGGTGGGGGTAACAGATACGCAGTATTTT. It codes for CASTLGVGVTDTQYF.

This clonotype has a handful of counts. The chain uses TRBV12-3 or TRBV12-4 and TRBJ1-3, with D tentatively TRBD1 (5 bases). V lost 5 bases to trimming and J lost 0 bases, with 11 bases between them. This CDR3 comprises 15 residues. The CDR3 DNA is TGTGCCAGCAGTACCAGGACAAGCTCTGGAAACACCATATATTTT. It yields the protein CASSTRTSSGNTIYF.

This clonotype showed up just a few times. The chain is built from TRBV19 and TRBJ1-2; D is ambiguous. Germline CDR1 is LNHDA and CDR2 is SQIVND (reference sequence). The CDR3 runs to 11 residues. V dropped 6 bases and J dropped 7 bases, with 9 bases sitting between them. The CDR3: CASREGPGYTF. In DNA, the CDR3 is TGTGCCAGTAGAGAGGGTCCTGGCTACACCTTC.

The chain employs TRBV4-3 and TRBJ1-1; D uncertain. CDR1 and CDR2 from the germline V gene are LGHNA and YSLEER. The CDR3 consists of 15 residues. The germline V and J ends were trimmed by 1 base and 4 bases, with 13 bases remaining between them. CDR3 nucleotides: TGCGCCAGCAGCCAAGCCCGCCGGGGTAGCACTGAAGCTTTCTTT. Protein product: CASSQARRGSTEAFF.

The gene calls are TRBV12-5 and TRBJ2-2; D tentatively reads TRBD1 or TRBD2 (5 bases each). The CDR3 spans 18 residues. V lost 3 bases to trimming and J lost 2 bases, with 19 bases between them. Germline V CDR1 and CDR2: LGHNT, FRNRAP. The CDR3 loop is CASGFLGVPPLNTGELFF. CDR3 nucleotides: TGTGCTAGTGGTTTCTTGGGGGTCCCACCCCTAAACACCGGGGAGCTGTTTTTT.

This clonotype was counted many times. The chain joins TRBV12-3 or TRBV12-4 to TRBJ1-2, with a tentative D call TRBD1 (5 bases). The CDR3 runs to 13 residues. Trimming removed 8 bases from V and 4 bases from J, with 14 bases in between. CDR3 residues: CASLGAIGYGYTF. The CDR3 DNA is TGTGCCAGCCTAGGGGCGATTGGCTATGGCTACACCTTC.

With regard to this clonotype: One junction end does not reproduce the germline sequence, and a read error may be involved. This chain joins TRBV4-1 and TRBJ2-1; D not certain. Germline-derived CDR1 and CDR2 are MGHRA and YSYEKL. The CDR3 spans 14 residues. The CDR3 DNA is TGTGCCAGCAGCCAAGCGAGCTCCTACCATGAGCAGTTCTTC. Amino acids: CASSQASSYHEQFF.

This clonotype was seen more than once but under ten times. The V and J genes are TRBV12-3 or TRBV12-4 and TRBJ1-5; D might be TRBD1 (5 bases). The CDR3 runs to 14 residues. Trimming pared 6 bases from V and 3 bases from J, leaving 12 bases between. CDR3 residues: CASSSGPNNQPQHF. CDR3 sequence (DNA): TGTGCCAGCAGCTCGGGACCGAACAATCAGCCCCAGCATTTT.

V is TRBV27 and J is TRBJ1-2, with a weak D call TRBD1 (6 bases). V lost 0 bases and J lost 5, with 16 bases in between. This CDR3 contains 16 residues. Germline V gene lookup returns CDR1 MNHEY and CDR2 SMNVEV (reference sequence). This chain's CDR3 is CASSLSRGSVVYGYTF. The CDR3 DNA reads TGTGCCAGCAGTTTATCCAGGGGAAGTGTGGTATATGGCTACACCTTC.

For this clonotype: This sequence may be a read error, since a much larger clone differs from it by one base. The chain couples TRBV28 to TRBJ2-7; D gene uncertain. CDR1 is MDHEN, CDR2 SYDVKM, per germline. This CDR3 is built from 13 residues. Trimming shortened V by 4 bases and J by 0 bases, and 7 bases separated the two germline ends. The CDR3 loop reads CASSYTSSYEQYV. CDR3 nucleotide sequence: TGTGCCAGCAGTTATACAAGCTCCTACGAGCAGTACGTC.

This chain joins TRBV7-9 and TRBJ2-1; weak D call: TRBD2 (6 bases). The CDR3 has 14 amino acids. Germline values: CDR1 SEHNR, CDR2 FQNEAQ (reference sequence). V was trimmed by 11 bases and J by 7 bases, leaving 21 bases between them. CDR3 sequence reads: CAGTAGFRVNEQFF. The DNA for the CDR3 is TGTGCCGGAACAGCGGGTTTTAGAGTGAATGAGCAGTTCTTC.

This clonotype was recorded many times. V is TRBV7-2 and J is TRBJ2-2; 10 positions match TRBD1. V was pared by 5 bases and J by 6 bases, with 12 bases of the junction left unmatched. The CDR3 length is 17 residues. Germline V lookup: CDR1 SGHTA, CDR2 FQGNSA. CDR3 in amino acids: CASSPDRDRGLSGELFF. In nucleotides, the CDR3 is TGTGCCAGCAGCCCCGATCGGGACAGGGGACTATCCGGGGAGCTGTTTTTT.

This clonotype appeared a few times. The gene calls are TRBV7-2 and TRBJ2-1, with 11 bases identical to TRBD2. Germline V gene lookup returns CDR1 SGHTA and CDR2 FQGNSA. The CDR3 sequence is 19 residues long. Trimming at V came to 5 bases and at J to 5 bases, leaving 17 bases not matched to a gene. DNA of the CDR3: TGTGCCAGCAGCGCAGGGGGAGTGGTACTAGCGGGGGCCAACAATGAGCAGTTCTTC. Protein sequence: CASSAGGVVLAGANNEQFF.

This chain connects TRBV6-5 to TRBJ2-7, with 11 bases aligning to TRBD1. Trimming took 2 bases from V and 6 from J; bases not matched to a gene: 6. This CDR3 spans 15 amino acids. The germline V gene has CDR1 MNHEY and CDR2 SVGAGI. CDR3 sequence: CASSYQDRGHGEQYF. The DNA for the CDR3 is TGTGCCAGCAGTTACCAGGACAGGGGGCATGGCGAGCAGTACTTC.

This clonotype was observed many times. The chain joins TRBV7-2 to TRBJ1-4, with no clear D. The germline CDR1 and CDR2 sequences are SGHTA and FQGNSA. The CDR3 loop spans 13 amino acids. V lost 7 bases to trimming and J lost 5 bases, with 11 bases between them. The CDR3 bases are TGTGCCAGCACAACCTCGGGAAATGAAAAACTGTTTTTT. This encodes CASTTSGNEKLFF.

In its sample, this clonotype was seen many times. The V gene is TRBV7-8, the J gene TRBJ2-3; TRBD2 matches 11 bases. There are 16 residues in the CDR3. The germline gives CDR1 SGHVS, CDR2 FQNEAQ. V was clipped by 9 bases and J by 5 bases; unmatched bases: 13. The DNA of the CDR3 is TGTGCCAGTCAGCCTCTACTAGCGGGGGCCATAGATACGCAGTATTTT. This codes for CASQPLLAGAIDTQYF.

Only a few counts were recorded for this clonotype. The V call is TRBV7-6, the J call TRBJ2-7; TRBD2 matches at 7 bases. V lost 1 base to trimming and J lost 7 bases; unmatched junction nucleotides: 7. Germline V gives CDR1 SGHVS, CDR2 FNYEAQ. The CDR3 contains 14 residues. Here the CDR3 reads CASSLGEGRGEQYF. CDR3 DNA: TGTGCCAGCAGCTTAGGGGAGGGGAGGGGAGAGCAGTACTTC. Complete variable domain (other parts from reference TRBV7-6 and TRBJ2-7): GAGVSQSPRYKVTKRGQDVALRCDPISGHVSLYWYRQALGQGPEFLTYFNYEAQQDKSGLPNDRFSAERPEGSISTLTIQRTEQRDSAMYRCASSLGEGRGEQYFGPGTRLTVT.